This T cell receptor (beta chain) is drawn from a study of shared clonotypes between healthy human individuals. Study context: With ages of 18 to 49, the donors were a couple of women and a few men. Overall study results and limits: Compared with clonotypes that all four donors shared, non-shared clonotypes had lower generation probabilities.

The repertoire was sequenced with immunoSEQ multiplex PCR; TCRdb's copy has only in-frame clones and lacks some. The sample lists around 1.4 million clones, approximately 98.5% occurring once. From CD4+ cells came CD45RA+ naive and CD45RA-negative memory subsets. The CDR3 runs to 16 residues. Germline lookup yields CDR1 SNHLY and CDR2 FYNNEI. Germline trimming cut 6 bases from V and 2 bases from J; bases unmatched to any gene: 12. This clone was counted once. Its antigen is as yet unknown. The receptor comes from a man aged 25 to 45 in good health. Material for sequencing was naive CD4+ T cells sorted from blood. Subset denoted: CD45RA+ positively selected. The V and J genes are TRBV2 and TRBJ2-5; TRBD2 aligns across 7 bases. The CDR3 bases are TGTGCCAGCAGGTGGGGAGCGGGACCCGTACAAGAGACCCAGTACTTC. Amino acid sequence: CASRWGAGPVQETQYF. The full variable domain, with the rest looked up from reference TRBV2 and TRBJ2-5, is EPEVTQTPSHQVTQMGQEVILRCVPISNHLYFYWYRQILGQKVEFLVSFYNNEISEKSEIFDDQFSVERPDGSNFTLKIRSTKLEDSAMYFCASRWGAGPVQETQYFGPGTRLLVL.